These 21 T cell receptor beta chains originate from one sample sequenced in a study of T cell responses to AZD1222 COVID-19 vaccine. The table came from immunoSEQ multiplex PCR; TCRdb's copy has only in-frame clones and leaves some out. In the table there are about 83,000 clones, roughly 88% of which are singletons. This sample comprised peripheral blood, obtained on day 0 of MenACWY control vaccination. These receptors originate from an adult in good health.

The J gene is TRBJ2-7, the V gene TRBV29-1; TRBD1 matches 8 bases. Germline V gene lookup returns CDR1 SQVTM and CDR2 ANQGSEA. The junction had 10 bases not matched to a gene; V was cut back by 0 bases and J by 6 bases. The CDR3 extends over 15 amino acids. The CDR3 sequence is CSVEDYTGGSLEQYF. For the CDR3, the DNA is TGCAGCGTTGAAGATTACACAGGGGGGTCTCTCGAGCAGTACTTC.

The CDR3 reads CATLPTRGRGYGYTF. CDR3 DNA: TGTGCCACCCTTCCGACCAGGGGGCGCGGCTATGGCTACACCTTC. This chain links TRBV19 with TRBJ1-2; 8 bases map to TRBD1. This CDR3 is 15 amino acids long. The V segment lost 10 bases and the J segment 4 bases; nucleotides outside the gene matches: 14. The germline V gene encodes CDR1 LNHDA and CDR2 SQIVND (reference sequence).

The CDR3 is CASSWDRENYGYTF. For the CDR3, the DNA is TGTGCCAGCAGCTGGGACAGGGAAAACTATGGCTACACCTTC. The V call is TRBV27, the J call TRBJ1-2; 9 bases fit TRBD1. The length of the CDR3 is 14 residues. Germline CDR1 is MNHEY and CDR2 is SMNVEV (reference sequence). V was pared by 6 bases and J by 2 bases, with 4 bases of the junction left unmatched.

The rearrangement joins TRBV28 to TRBJ1-5; the match to TRBD1 covers 10 bases. The CDR3 has 15 amino acids. The germline gives CDR1 MDHEN, CDR2 SYDVKM. J was trimmed by 4 bases and V by 6 bases; bases with no gene match: 6. As DNA, the CDR3 is TGTGCCAGCAGCCAAAGGACAGGGGGGAATCAGCCCCAGCATTTT. The encoded protein is CASSQRTGGNQPQHF.

The rearrangement uses TRBV18 and TRBJ1-6; a weak D match, TRBD1 (6 bases). The CDR3 spans 15 residues. V dropped 6 bases and J dropped 9 bases, with 18 bases sitting between them. Germline loops: CDR1 KGHSH, CDR2 LQKENI. DNA of the CDR3: TGTGCCAGCTCCCCCCCGGGACAAGGGGTTTCACCCCTCCACTTT. This gives the protein CASSPPGQGVSPLHF.

V usage is TRBV6-4 and J usage is TRBJ2-5, with D hard to call. The CDR3 contains 13 residues. V lost 0 bases and J 5 bases, leaving 7 bases between the germline ends. Germline values: CDR1 MRHNA, CDR2 SNTAGT. CDR3 region: CASSDSQGETQYF. In DNA form, the CDR3 reads TGTGCCAGCAGTGACTCGCAAGGGGAGACCCAGTACTTC.

CDR3 loop: CAWFDRPNTEAFF. The CDR3 DNA reads as TGTGCCTGGTTCGACAGACCGAACACTGAAGCTTTCTTT. The rearrangement links TRBV30 to TRBJ1-1; tentatively, D is TRBD1 (5 bases). The V gene's germline CDR1 is GTSNPN and CDR2 SVGIG (reference sequence). The V end was cut by 5 bases, the J end by 1 base, with 11 bases between. The CDR3 is made up of 13 amino acids. The full variable domain, completed using reference TRBV30 and TRBJ1-1, is SQTIHQWPATLVQPVGSPLSLECTVEGTSNPNLYWYRQAAGRGLQLLFYSVGIGQISSEVPQNLSASRPQDRQFILSSKKLLLSDSGFYLCAWFDRPNTEAFFGQGTRLTVV.

CDR3 DNA: TGTGCCAGCGGGAGACAGGGGCTTGAAAAACTGTTTTTT. Protein: CASGRQGLEKLFF. The gene calls are TRBV6-5 and TRBJ1-4, with 8 positions matching TRBD1. The CDR3 runs 13 residues. Germline CDR1 MNHEY, CDR2 SVGAGI. V shed 8 bases, J shed 7 bases, and the junction held 6 bases outside the gene matches.

V usage is TRBV27 and J usage is TRBJ1-1; D unclear. The CDR3 has 13 residues. CDR1 is MNHEY, CDR2 SMNVEV, per germline (reference sequence). Trimming pared 2 bases from V and 7 bases from J, leaving 11 bases between. CDR3 nucleotides: TGTGCCAGCAGTTTAGGAGGGTACAGTGAAGCTTTCTTT. Protein: CASSLGGYSEAFF.

The rearrangement uses TRBV9 and TRBJ1-2, with D perhaps TRBD1 (5 bases). The germline CDR1 and CDR2 sequences are SGDLS and YYNGEE. V lost 0 bases and J lost 6, with 18 bases in between. This CDR3 has 16 residues. CDR3 DNA: TGTGCCAGCAGCGTAGCTACGACAGAGAAGGTCGATGGCTACACCTTC. Amino acids: CASSVATTEKVDGYTF.

CDR3 in amino acids: CASSLSASGRSGHEQYF. The DNA of the CDR3 is TGCGCCAGCAGCTTATCGGCTAGCGGGAGGTCGGGCCACGAGCAGTACTTC. The chain combines TRBV5-1 with TRBJ2-7, with TRBD2 identical over 11 bases. CDR3 size: 17 residues. J gave up 5 bases and V 2 bases, and 12 bases lay outside the gene matches. The V gene's germline CDR1 is SGHRS and CDR2 YFSETQ. Looking up the rest from reference TRBV5-1 and TRBJ2-7 gives the full variable domain: KAGVTQTPRYLIKTRGQQVTLSCSPISGHRSVSWYQQTPGQGLQFLFEYFSETQRNKGNFPGRFSGRQFSNSRSEMNVSTLELGDSALYLCASSLSASGRSGHEQYFGPGTRLTVT.

The chain recombines TRBV6-2 or TRBV6-3 with TRBJ2-5, with 7 bases aligning to TRBD2. This CDR3 has 15 residues. V dropped 3 bases and J dropped 4; count of bases not matched to a gene: 8. Looked up from germline, CDR1 is MNHEY and CDR2 is SVGEGT. CDR3 nucleotide sequence: TGTGCCAGCAGTTATCTAAGCTCGGGAGGAGAGACCCAGTACTTC. This codes for CASSYLSSGGETQYF.

This clone was detected only a few times. The chain links TRBV5-1 to TRBJ1-1; D is unclear. The V end was cut by 0 bases, the J end by 3 bases, with 0 bases between. Germline values: CDR1 SGHRS, CDR2 YFSETQ. The CDR3 length is 11 residues. CDR3 sequence: CASSLDTEAFF. In DNA form, the CDR3 reads TGCGCCAGCAGCTTGGACACTGAAGCTTTCTTT.

The CDR3, as DNA: TGTGCCAGCAGGCCCGGTAACCCTAACTATGGCTACACCTTC. This gives the protein CASRPGNPNYGYTF. The rearrangement links TRBV28 to TRBJ1-2; no clear D gene. Germline V gene sequence: CDR1 MDHEN, CDR2 SYDVKM. The CDR3 length is 14 residues. Between the trimmed V and J ends, which lost 6 bases and 0 bases, there was a span of 11 bases.

The J gene is TRBJ2-7, the V gene TRBV21-1; TRBD1 was called by the table and not checked on the DNA. TRBV21-1 is a known pseudogene. There are 14 residues in the CDR3. The CDR3 coding sequence is TGTGCCAGCAGCTATATGGGCCCTGTCAACGAGCAGTACTTC. Translation gives CASSYMGPVNEQYF.

This clone was observed a single time. This chain links TRBV9 with TRBJ2-7; D might be TRBD1 (6 bases). Germline-derived CDR1 and CDR2 are SGDLS and YYNGEE. The CDR3 covers 13 residues. V dropped 0 bases and J dropped 2 bases, with 6 bases sitting between them. The chain's CDR3 is CASSVAGAYEQYF. The CDR3 region has the DNA TGTGCCAGCAGCGTAGCAGGGGCCTACGAGCAGTACTTC.

This chain joins TRBV20-1 and TRBJ2-7, with no clear D. The CDR3 consists of 11 residues. The V gene lost 5 bases and the J gene lost 2 bases, with 7 bases spanning the gap. The germline V gene has CDR1 DFQATT and CDR2 SNEGSKA (reference sequence). The CDR3 here is CSAYRTYEQYF. The CDR3 DNA reads TGCAGTGCTTACCGCACCTACGAGCAGTACTTC.

The chain employs TRBV7-9 and TRBJ1-2, with 8 positions matching TRBD1. V lost 10 bases, J lost 6 bases, and 7 bases stayed unmatched. The CDR3 spans 12 residues. CDR1 is SEHNR and CDR2 is FQNEAQ in the germline V gene (reference sequence). The CDR3 DNA reads TGTGCCATTCAACCGGGACAGGATGGCTACACCTTC. Translating it yields CAIQPGQDGYTF.

The genes are TRBV6-5 and TRBJ2-5, with a weak D call TRBD2 (5 bases). From germline, CDR1 is MNHEY and CDR2 SVGAGI. This CDR3 is built from 14 residues. V lost 1 base and J 5 bases, leaving 11 bases between the germline ends. CDR3 DNA sequence: TGTGCCAGCAGTTACTATCGCGGGTTGGAGACCCAGTACTTC. Translated: CASSYYRGLETQYF.

The V gene is TRBV6-5, the J gene TRBJ2-1, with D maybe TRBD2 (5 bases). Trimming took off 4 bases at V and 12 bases at J, with 10 bases between the two ends. Germline assignment: CDR1 MNHEY and CDR2 SVGAGI. The CDR3 runs to 11 residues. The CDR3 DNA follows: TGTGCCAGCAGTTCAAGGGAGTGGCAGTTCTTC. This translates into CASSSREWQFF.

The V call is TRBV28, the J call TRBJ1-4, with TRBD1 matching 7 bases. Germline CDR1 MDHEN, CDR2 SYDVKM. J lost 6 bases, V lost 4 bases, and 2 bases had no gene match. CDR3 length: 13 residues. The CDR3 coding sequence is TGTGCCAGCAGTTACACAGGGGATGAAAAACTGTTTTTT. It codes for CASSYTGDEKLFF.